This T cell receptor beta chain was obtained from a study of T cells in Graves' hyperthyroidism and ophthalmopathy. Patients aged 18 to 65 with hyperthyroidism were newly diagnosed, with duration under 2 months. This clonotype was recorded many times. RNA transcripts provided the source from which TCR beta CDR3 regions were amplified. Using the HTBI primer set, a first-round RT-PCR was run on the TCR CDR3. TCRdb redid the calling of the multiplex PCR reads with MiXCR, one entry per CDR3 protein. The sample holds approximately 620,000 distinct CDR3 sequences, about 15% seen once. Specimen: blood. The sequence was collected from a woman under 40 with Graves' hyperthyroidism that later progressed to Graves' ophthalmopathy.

The chain's CDR3 is CASTGGRDNQPQHF. The CDR3 bases are TGTGCCAGCACGGGAGGGAGAGACAATCAGCCCCAGCATTTT. The rearrangement links TRBV28 to TRBJ1-5; D is undetermined. The germline gives CDR1 MDHEN, CDR2 SYDVKM. The CDR3 loop spans 14 amino acids. V dropped 7 bases and J dropped 3 bases, with 13 bases sitting between them.